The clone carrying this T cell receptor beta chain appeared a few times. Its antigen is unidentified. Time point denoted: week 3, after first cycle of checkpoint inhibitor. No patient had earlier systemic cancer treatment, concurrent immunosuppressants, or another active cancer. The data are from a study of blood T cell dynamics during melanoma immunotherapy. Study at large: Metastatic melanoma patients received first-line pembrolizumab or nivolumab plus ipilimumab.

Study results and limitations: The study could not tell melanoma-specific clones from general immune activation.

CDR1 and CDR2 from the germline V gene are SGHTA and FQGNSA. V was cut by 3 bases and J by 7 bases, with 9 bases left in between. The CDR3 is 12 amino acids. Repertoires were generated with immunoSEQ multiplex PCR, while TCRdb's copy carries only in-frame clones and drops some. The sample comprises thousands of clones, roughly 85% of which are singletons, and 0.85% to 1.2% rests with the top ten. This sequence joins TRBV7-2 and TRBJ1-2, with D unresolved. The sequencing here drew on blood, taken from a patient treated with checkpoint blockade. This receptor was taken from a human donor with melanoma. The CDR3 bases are TGTGCCAGCAGCTTCTTTAGTGGTGGCTACACCTTC. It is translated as CASSFFSGGYTF.